These T cell receptor beta chains were read from a single sample in a study of shared clonotypes between healthy human individuals. Sequencing was performed with immunoSEQ multiplex PCR; in TCRdb, only in-frame clones are kept and a portion is missing. The table records over a million clones, approximately 98.5% of them present only once. The sequencing sample was made of naive CD4+ T cells sorted from blood. The receptors shown here come from a man younger than 40 in good health. CDR3s include the opening cysteine and the closing phenylalanine or tryptophan. The D gene is left open where the match is weak. Size values are once, few and many counts, or a class for expanded clones, and some rows have none.

TRBV9,15,once,NA,TRBJ2-6,TGTGCCAGCAGCCCGACAGCCTCTGGGGCCAACGTCCTGACTTTC,CASSPTASGANVLTF
TRBV4-1,15,NA,TRBD1,TRBJ2-2,TGCGCCAGCAGCCGGCAGGACAGGGGAACCGGGGAGCTGTTTTTT,CASSRQDRGTGELFF
TRBV6-5,14,once,TRBD1,TRBJ2-5,TGTGCCAGCAGGAAAACAGGGGTGCAAGAGACCCAGTACTTC,CASRKTGVQETQYF
TRBV27,16,once,TRBD2,TRBJ2-2,TGTGCCAGCAGTTTTTCGCGACTAGCGGGCACCGGGGAGCTGTTTTTT,CASSFSRLAGTGELFF
TRBV5-4,14,NA,TRBD1,TRBJ1-2,TGTGCCAGCAGCCCGAGGGACAGATTATATGGCTACACCTTC,CASSPRDRLYGYTF
TRBV28,16,once,TRBD2,TRBJ2-3,TGTGCCAGTCTAGCGGGCGCATATTATAGCACAGATACGCAGTATTTT,CASLAGAYYSTDTQYF
TRBV2,15,NA,TRBD2,TRBJ2-1,TGTGCCAGCAGTGACGGCGGGAGACCCTACAATGAGCAGTTCTTC,CASSDGGRPYNEQFF
TRBV28,18,NA,TRBD1,TRBJ2-6,TGTGCCAGCAGTTTATTCTGGGACAGCGGAACTGGGGCCAACGTCCTGACTTTC,CASSLFWDSGTGANVLTF
TRBV7-2,15,once,NA,TRBJ1-3,TGTGCCAGCAGCTTAGCGGGGGCCTCTGGAAACACCATATATTTT,CASSLAGASGNTIYF
TRBV5-1,18,NA,TRBD2,TRBJ2-1,TGCGCCAGCAGCTCGGTTCTCCTCTCTAGCGGGAGGGCCTCCGAGCAGTTCTTC,CASSSVLLSSGRASEQFF
TRBV7-8,14,NA,NA,TRBJ2-7,TGTGCCAGCACCCTCCGGGACGCTGGATACGAGCAGTACTTC,CASTLRDAGYEQYF
TRBV5-5,15,NA,NA,TRBJ2-7,TGTGCCAGCAACTTGGAGCCGGGACTCTCCTACGAGCAGTACTTC,CASNLEPGLSYEQYF
TRBV5-8,15,NA,TRBD1,TRBJ1-2,TGTGCCAGCAGCGCCCGGGACAGTGTCTACTATGGCTACACCTTC,CASSARDSVYYGYTF
TRBV30,12,NA,NA,TRBJ2-7,TGTGCCTGGAGTGTGAGTTACTACGAGCAGTACTTC,CAWSVSYYEQYF
TRBV10-2,12,NA,TRBD1,TRBJ1-1,TGCGCCAGCAATGGACAGGGATTTGAAGCTTTCTTT,CASNGQGFEAFF
TRBV9,15,few,TRBD2,TRBJ2-1,TGTGCCAGCAGCCTTACCAGCGGGAGGGCCGATGAGCAGTTCTTC,CASSLTSGRADEQFF
TRBV7-6,16,NA,NA,TRBJ2-1,TGTGCCAGCAGTCTATCGGAAGCGCCCATTTACAATGAGCAGTTCTTC,CASSLSEAPIYNEQFF
TRBV18,16,NA,NA,TRBJ1-5,TGTGCCAGCTCACCACCCGGACGGACTCTCAATCAGCCCCAGCATTTT,CASSPPGRTLNQPQHF
TRBV5-1,14,NA,TRBD2,TRBJ2-5,TGCGCCAGCAGCTTGAGCGGGGACCAAGAGACCCAGTACTTC,CASSLSGDQETQYF
TRBV7-3,15,NA,NA,TRBJ2-2,TGTGCCAGCTCCCTGGAGGGAGCTGTTCCCGGGGAGCTGTTTTTT,CASSLEGAVPGELFF
TRBV25-1,14,NA,TRBD2,TRBJ2-1,TGTGCCAGCCAGAGACTAGCGGGACCCTACGAGCAGTTCTTC,CASQRLAGPYEQFF
TRBV7-6,17,NA,NA,TRBJ2-2,TGTGCCAGCAGCTTAGCGAACCCAGGGATGAACACCGGGGAGCTGTTTTTT,CASSLANPGMNTGELFF
TRBV9,15,NA,TRBD2,TRBJ2-7,TGTGCCAGCAGCGTAGGGGCTAGCGGGAGGCAGGAGCAGTACTTC,CASSVGASGRQEQYF
TRBV6-5,12,NA,NA,TRBJ2-7,TGTGCCAGCCAGCACGGGCCCTACGAGCAGTACTTC,CASQHGPYEQYF
TRBV5-1,15,NA,NA,TRBJ2-3,TGCGCCAGCAGCTTGGGCGGCGCCCACACAGATACGCAGTATTTT,CASSLGGAHTDTQYF
TRBV29-1,13,NA,TRBD2,TRBJ2-7,TGCAGCGTCGGGACTAGCGGGAGCAACGAGCAGTACTTC,CSVGTSGSNEQYF
TRBV19,16,NA,TRBD2,TRBJ2-7,TGTGCCAGTAGGACTAGCGGGAGGACGCTCTCCTACGAGCAGTACTTC,CASRTSGRTLSYEQYF
TRBV2,15,once,TRBD2,TRBJ2-5,TGTGCCAGCAGACTAGCGGGAGTTTTAGGAGAGACCCAGTACTTC,CASRLAGVLGETQYF
TRBV6-5,15,NA,NA,TRBJ1-2,TGTGCCAGCACCCGAACCCGGTCGGCTACGGGGGGCTACACCTTC,CASTRTRSATGGYTF
TRBV2,15,NA,TRBD2,TRBJ2-2,TGTGCCAGCAGTCGGACTAGCGGGAGCCCCGGGGAGCTGTTTTTT,CASSRTSGSPGELFF
TRBV19,18,NA,NA,TRBJ2-2,TGTGCCAGTAGTATCGCAATTGGTAGGCAGGGGCACACCGGGGAGCTGTTTTTT,CASSIAIGRQGHTGELFF
TRBV6-5,14,NA,NA,TRBJ1-2,TGTGCCAGCAGCCCCCTGAGGACAGAAGGAGGCTACACCTTC,CASSPLRTEGGYTF
TRBV5-4,16,NA,TRBD1,TRBJ2-6,TGTGCCAGCAGCCTGGGACAGCGCTCTGGGGCCAACGTCCTGACTTTC,CASSLGQRSGANVLTF
TRBV19,20,once,TRBD1,TRBJ2-5,TGTGCCAGTAGTATAGATCGTTCGGGCAGGGGGACGGATAGCATTCTGACCCAGTACTTC,CASSIDRSGRGTDSILTQYF
TRBV19,15,NA,TRBD1,TRBJ2-5,TGTGCCAGTAGAACTCGGACAGGGTATCAAGAGACCCAGTACTTC,CASRTRTGYQETQYF
TRBV2,16,NA,TRBD1,TRBJ2-1,TGTGCCAGCAGAATTAGAGGGGGCACCTCCTACAATGAGCAGTTCTTC,CASRIRGGTSYNEQFF
TRBV28,14,NA,TRBD2,TRBJ2-7,TGTGCCAGCAGTTTTAGCGGGAGGGACTACGAGCAGTACTTC,CASSFSGRDYEQYF
TRBV7-6,12,NA,NA,TRBJ1-5,TGTGCCAGCAGCTTAGTAGGACAGCCCCAGCATTTT,CASSLVGQPQHF
TRBV29-1,14,NA,TRBD2,TRBJ2-1,TGCAGCTCTCGAGCGGGAGGGCAGGTCGGTGAGCAGTTCTTC,CSSRAGGQVGEQFF
TRBV5-6,18,NA,NA,TRBJ1-1,TGTGCCAGCAGCTTGTTAGCAGGGGCTGGGATGGTGAACACTGAAGCTTTCTTT,CASSLLAGAGMVNTEAFF
TRBV15,19,NA,TRBD2,TRBJ2-5,TGTGCCACCAGCAGAGCACCTAGCGGGAGGCCGCCTATCAAAGAGACCCAGTACTTC,CATSRAPSGRPPIKETQYF
TRBV4-2,18,NA,TRBD2,TRBJ2-1,TGTGCCAGCAGCCAAGGACTACGCGGGGCGGGAGCTGGGGATGAGCAGTTCTTC,CASSQGLRGAGAGDEQFF
TRBV7-6,14,NA,NA,TRBJ2-2,TGTGCCAGCAGCTTGGTCTGGGGAGCCGGGGAGCTGTTTTTT,CASSLVWGAGELFF
TRBV18,20,NA,NA,TRBJ1-5,TGTGCCAGCTCACTCAAACGAGCGGCAGGTCCCGCTTATAGCAATCAGCCCCAGCATTTT,CASSLKRAAGPAYSNQPQHF
TRBV5-1,15,NA,NA,TRBJ1-1,TGCGCCAGCAGCTGGAACCCAGGGGCGAGCACTGAAGCTTTCTTT,CASSWNPGASTEAFF
TRBV19,17,NA,NA,TRBJ2-6,TGTGCCAGTACGGCTAGCGTTCATTTCTCCGGGGCCAACGTCCTGACTTTC,CASTASVHFSGANVLTF
TRBV10-3,15,NA,NA,TRBJ2-1,TGTGCCATCAGTGATGGGGGACACACCGCCAATGAGCAGTTCTTC,CAISDGGHTANEQFF
TRBV7-2,13,NA,TRBD2,TRBJ2-7,TGTGCCAGCCGACTAGCGGATACGGGGGAGCAGTACTTC,CASRLADTGEQYF
TRBV5-4,15,NA,TRBD2,TRBJ2-1,TGTGCCAGCAGCGTAGGGACTAGCAGCTACAATGAGCAGTTCTTC,CASSVGTSSYNEQFF
TRBV29-1,12,NA,TRBD2,TRBJ2-2,TGCAGCGTCGGGACTAGCGGCGGGGAGCTGTTTTTT,CSVGTSGGELFF
TRBV7-8,14,NA,TRBD1,TRBJ2-1,TGTGCCAGCAGCTGGGGGGGGACAGGGACTGAGCAGTTCTTC,CASSWGGTGTEQFF
TRBV29-1,13,NA,NA,TRBJ2-7,TGCAGCGTTGAAGATACCTTTTCCTACGAGCAGTACTTC,CSVEDTFSYEQYF
TRBV29-1,13,NA,NA,TRBJ2-4,TGCAGCGCCGGAGTTAGTGCCAAAAACATTCAGTACTTC,CSAGVSAKNIQYF
TRBV20-1,11,NA,NA,TRBJ2-5,TGCAGTGCTCCCTTACGGGTGACCCAGTACTTC,CSAPLRVTQYF
TRBV28,16,NA,NA,TRBJ1-5,TGTGCCAGCAGCGGCGGGGGGAGACATAGCAATCAGCCCCAGCATTTT,CASSGGGRHSNQPQHF